One sample yielded the 7 T cell receptor beta chains listed below, sequenced in a study of blood T cell repertoires in COVID-19. TCRdb keeps only in-frame clones here, not all; method: immunoSEQ multiplex PCR. The table has around 500,000 clones, more than 75% seen once. The specimen sequenced was PBMCs or T cells enriched from blood (not recorded which). The origin of the receptors is a woman in her forties who had recovered from COVID-19.

V is TRBV14 and J is TRBJ2-1, with D maybe TRBD1 (5 bases). The CDR3 sequence is 15 residues long. Germline CDR1 is SGHDN and CDR2 is FVKESK. V shed 5 bases and J shed 2 bases, with 13 bases lying between them. CDR3 nucleotide sequence: TGTGCCAGCAGCAAGGTCAGGGTTACCTACAATGAGCAGTTCTTC. Translation: CASSKVRVTYNEQFF.

This chain joins TRBV7-9 and TRBJ2-3, with D unclear. Between the trimmed V and J ends, which lost 4 bases and 8 bases, there was a span of 16 bases. Germline CDR1 reads SEHNR; CDR2 reads FQNEAQ (reference sequence). The CDR3 runs to 14 residues. CDR3 nucleotides: TGTGCCAGCAGCTCTCACGATCCCCCGGGTACGCAGTATTTT. Its protein is CASSSHDPPGTQYF.

This clone is a singleton in its sample. The chain carries TRBV11-2 and TRBJ1-5, with TRBD1 as a possible D gene (5 bases). V was trimmed by 1 base and J by 7 bases, leaving 11 bases between them. Germline loops: CDR1 SGHAT, CDR2 FQNNGV. The length of the CDR3 is 14 residues. The CDR3 sequence: CASSLGPGGQPQHF. The CDR3 DNA is TGTGCCAGCAGCTTAGGACCGGGGGGGCAGCCCCAGCATTTT.

As concerns this clone: The same CDR3 can be traced to other DNA sequences in this sample. The genes are TRBV27 and TRBJ1-2; the D gene is possibly TRBD1 (5 bases). This CDR3 has 13 amino acids. With 0 bases removed from V and 5 bases from J, the gap between germline ends came to 7 bases. CDR1 and CDR2 (germline): MNHEY, SMNVEV (reference sequence). CDR3: CASSLSRGYGYTF. The CDR3 nucleotides are TGTGCCAGCAGTTTATCACGGGGGTATGGCTACACCTTC.

On this clone itself: The DNA is omitted, as the CDR3 cannot be located on it reliably, and the CDR3 follows TCRdb's listing. V and J are TRBV21-1 and TRBJ1-6. TRBV21-1 is a known pseudogene. The CDR3 sequence runs 15 residues, both termini included. The CDR3 loop is CASKFVAAGNSPLHF.

This clone was counted a single time. V usage is TRBV4-3 and J usage is TRBJ2-7, with 7 nucleotides matching TRBD1. CDR3 length: 14 residues. CDR1 is LGHNA, CDR2 YSLEER, per germline. J gave up 2 bases and V 2 bases, and 3 bases lay outside the gene matches. The CDR3 coding sequence is TGCGCCAGCAGCCAATTACAGGGGACCTACGAGCAGTACTTC. This codes for CASSQLQGTYEQYF.

The chain is built from TRBV15 and TRBJ2-5; 10 bases fit TRBD1. The CDR3 totals 17 residues. The V and J ends lost 4 bases and 4 bases, in that order; junction bases with no gene match: 12. CDR1 is LNHNV, CDR2 YYDKDF, per germline (reference sequence). In DNA form, the CDR3 reads TGTGCCACCAGCAAACGAATGACAGGGGGCGCGGGAGAGACCCAGTACTTC. Amino acid sequence: CATSKRMTGGAGETQYF.